This is a list of T cell receptor beta chains from one sample in a study of cytomegalovirus exposure and HLA in healthy donors. The table came from immunoSEQ multiplex PCR; TCRdb's copy has only in-frame clones and leaves some out. The profile shows about 110,000 clones, roughly 80% of them singletons. The sample consisted of PBMCs. These TCRs come from a man younger than 45 in good health and CMV-seropositive. Both conserved end residues are part of each CDR3. The order of the fields is V gene, clone size, J gene, D gene, CDR3 protein, CDR3 DNA. D genes are given only for firm matches. Clone size, where shown, is once, few, many, or a class for clones that have expanded.

v_gene: TRBV19
abundance: -
j_gene: TRBJ1-2
d_gene: -
CDR3aa: CASIGQFLYGYTF
CDR3nt: TGTGCCAGTATCGGACAGTTCCTCTATGGCTACACCTTC

v_gene: TRBV29-1
abundance: -
j_gene: TRBJ2-3
d_gene: TRBD2
CDR3aa: CSVVLAASSTDTQYF
CDR3nt: TGCAGCGTTGTGCTAGCGGCATCTAGCACAGATACGCAGTATTTT

v_gene: TRBV20-1
abundance: -
j_gene: TRBJ1-1
d_gene: -
CDR3aa: CSATENTEAFF
CDR3nt: TGCAGTGCGACTGAGAACACTGAAGCTTTCTTT

v_gene: TRBV5-1
abundance: -
j_gene: TRBJ1-2
d_gene: TRBD1
CDR3aa: CASSPGPGTGGIPGYGYTF
CDR3nt: TGCGCCAGCAGCCCTGGCCCCGGGACAGGGGGCATCCCTGGCTATGGCTACACCTTC

v_gene: TRBV9
abundance: -
j_gene: TRBJ2-6
d_gene: -
CDR3aa: CASSDWSSGANVLTF
CDR3nt: TGTGCCAGCAGCGACTGGAGCTCTGGGGCCAACGTCCTGACTTTC

v_gene: TRBV27
abundance: few
j_gene: TRBJ2-1
d_gene: -
CDR3aa: CASSPTRISYNEQFF
CDR3nt: TGTGCCAGCAGCCCGACTAGGATCTCCTACAATGAGCAGTTCTTC

v_gene: TRBV30
abundance: -
j_gene: TRBJ2-6
d_gene: TRBD2
CDR3aa: CAWIGLAGDNGANVLTF
CDR3nt: TGTGCCTGGATTGGTCTAGCGGGGGATAACGGGGCCAACGTCCTGACTTTC

v_gene: TRBV25-1
abundance: -
j_gene: TRBJ1-2
d_gene: TRBD1
CDR3aa: CASSDQTGTDYGYTF
CDR3nt: TGTGCTAGCAGTGACCAGACAGGGACGGACTATGGCTACACCTTC

v_gene: TRBV30
abundance: -
j_gene: TRBJ2-3
d_gene: TRBD2
CDR3aa: CAWSRDRGVDTQYF
CDR3nt: TGTGCCTGGAGCCGGGACCGGGGGGTAGATACGCAGTATTTT

v_gene: TRBV6-5
abundance: -
j_gene: TRBJ1-2
d_gene: TRBD1
CDR3aa: CASSRDRGLHGYTF
CDR3nt: TGTGCCAGCAGCCGGGACAGGGGATTGCATGGCTACACCTTC

v_gene: TRBV7-9
abundance: -
j_gene: TRBJ2-7
d_gene: TRBD2
CDR3aa: CASSPQRGGEQYF
CDR3nt: TGTGCCAGCAGCCCTCAGCGGGGGGGCGAGCAGTACTTC

v_gene: TRBV6-1
abundance: -
j_gene: TRBJ2-1
d_gene: -
CDR3aa: CASSRTLEEYNEQFF
CDR3nt: TGTGCCAGCAGCCGGACTCTTGAGGAGTACAATGAGCAGTTCTTC

v_gene: TRBV7-9
abundance: -
j_gene: TRBJ2-7
d_gene: -
CDR3aa: CASSSFTSGGRNEQYF
CDR3nt: TGTGCCAGCAGCTCCTTCACTTCGGGGGGCCGAAACGAGCAGTACTTC

v_gene: TRBV7-2
abundance: few
j_gene: TRBJ2-7
d_gene: TRBD2
CDR3aa: CASSLGPIIAGAAYEQYF
CDR3nt: TGTGCCAGCAGCTTAGGCCCTATTATAGCGGGGGCCGCCTACGAGCAGTACTTC

v_gene: TRBV4-3
abundance: -
j_gene: TRBJ2-7
d_gene: TRBD2
CDR3aa: CASSQDNLAGTYEQYF
CDR3nt: TGCGCCAGCAGCCAAGATAACCTAGCGGGGACCTACGAGCAGTACTTC

v_gene: TRBV7-3
abundance: -
j_gene: TRBJ2-1
d_gene: TRBD2
CDR3aa: CASSLSGGDHNEQFF
CDR3nt: TGTGCCAGCAGCTTAAGCGGGGGGGATCACAATGAGCAGTTCTTC

v_gene: TRBV5-5
abundance: -
j_gene: TRBJ1-2
d_gene: TRBD1
CDR3aa: CASSFDREFGGYTF
CDR3nt: TGTGCCAGCAGCTTTGACAGGGAATTCGGCGGCTACACCTTC

v_gene: TRBV19
abundance: -
j_gene: TRBJ2-2
d_gene: -
CDR3aa: CASRVTGELFF
CDR3nt: TGTGCCAGTCGGGTCACCGGGGAGCTGTTTTTT

v_gene: TRBV19
abundance: -
j_gene: TRBJ2-1
d_gene: TRBD1
CDR3aa: CASSIGTGDYNEQFF
CDR3nt: TGTGCCAGTAGTATAGGGACAGGGGACTACAATGAGCAGTTCTTC

v_gene: TRBV4-3
abundance: -
j_gene: TRBJ2-3
d_gene: -
CDR3aa: CASSQDRTGTDTQYF
CDR3nt: TGCGCCAGCAGCCAAGATCGCACTGGCACAGATACGCAGTATTTT

v_gene: TRBV5-1
abundance: -
j_gene: TRBJ1-1
d_gene: -
CDR3aa: CASSPTGMNTEAFF
CDR3nt: TGCGCCAGCAGCCCAACCGGGATGAACACTGAAGCTTTCTTT

v_gene: TRBV21-1
abundance: -
j_gene: TRBJ2-3
d_gene: -
CDR3aa: CASSPRLAGFRTDTQYF
CDR3nt: TGTGCCAGCAGCCCCCGACTAGCGGGGTTTCGCACAGATACGCAGTATTTT

v_gene: TRBV28
abundance: many
j_gene: TRBJ1-4
d_gene: TRBD1
CDR3aa: CASSLRQGDEKLFF
CDR3nt: TGTGCCAGCAGTTTGAGGCAGGGGGATGAAAAACTGTTTTTT

v_gene: TRBV4-1
abundance: -
j_gene: TRBJ2-7
d_gene: -
CDR3aa: CASSPQTGFSYEQYF
CDR3nt: TGCGCCAGCAGCCCTCAAACAGGGTTCTCCTACGAGCAGTACTTC

v_gene: TRBV4-1
abundance: -
j_gene: TRBJ2-3
d_gene: TRBD2
CDR3aa: CASKIRLAGVTDTQYF
CDR3nt: TGCGCCAGCAAAATTCGACTAGCGGGGGTCACAGATACGCAGTATTTT

v_gene: TRBV7-3
abundance: -
j_gene: TRBJ2-3
d_gene: TRBD2
CDR3aa: CASSLSASGGSLTQYF
CDR3nt: TGTGCCAGCAGCTTAAGCGCTAGCGGGGGGTCGCTTACGCAGTATTTT

v_gene: TRBV6-5
abundance: -
j_gene: TRBJ2-7
d_gene: -
CDR3aa: CASSYTSSYEQYF
CDR3nt: TGTGCCAGCAGTTATACTAGCTCCTACGAGCAGTACTTC

v_gene: TRBV4-3
abundance: -
j_gene: TRBJ1-4
d_gene: -
CDR3aa: CASSQDPGQFNEKLFF
CDR3nt: TGCGCCAGCAGCCAAGACCCCGGACAGTTTAATGAAAAACTGTTTTTT

v_gene: TRBV27
abundance: -
j_gene: TRBJ1-2
d_gene: TRBD1
CDR3aa: CASRKPGQGAHNYGYTF
CDR3nt: TGTGCCAGCAGGAAACCGGGACAGGGGGCCCATAACTATGGCTACACCTTC

v_gene: TRBV5-1
abundance: -
j_gene: TRBJ2-7
d_gene: -
CDR3aa: CASSLQVQGTGYEQYF
CDR3nt: TGCGCCAGCAGCTTGCAGGTACAGGGTACCGGCTACGAGCAGTACTTC

v_gene: TRBV7-2
abundance: -
j_gene: TRBJ1-1
d_gene: -
CDR3aa: CASSLALRGWTEAFF
CDR3nt: TGTGCCAGCAGCTTAGCGTTGAGGGGGTGGACTGAAGCTTTCTTT

v_gene: TRBV29-1
abundance: few
j_gene: TRBJ1-1
d_gene: -
CDR3aa: CSVDSVQSTEAFF
CDR3nt: TGCAGCGTTGATTCGGTACAGAGCACTGAAGCTTTCTTT

v_gene: TRBV6-6
abundance: -
j_gene: TRBJ1-2
d_gene: TRBD1
CDR3aa: CASGTGASNYGYTF
CDR3nt: TGTGCCAGCGGGACAGGGGCTTCTAACTATGGCTACACCTTC

v_gene: TRBV29-1
abundance: -
j_gene: TRBJ1-5
d_gene: -
CDR3aa: CSATSGTSDQPQHF
CDR3nt: TGCAGCGCAACCTCCGGGACATCCGATCAGCCCCAGCATTTT

v_gene: TRBV9
abundance: -
j_gene: TRBJ1-6
d_gene: -
CDR3aa: CASSVVYDWDSPLHF
CDR3nt: TGTGCCAGCAGCGTAGTATACGACTGGGATTCACCCCTCCACTTT

v_gene: TRBV9
abundance: -
j_gene: TRBJ2-3
d_gene: TRBD2
CDR3aa: CASSDTLAGGPDTQYF
CDR3nt: TGTGCCAGCAGTGATACTCTAGCGGGGGGGCCAGATACGCAGTATTTT

v_gene: TRBV2
abundance: -
j_gene: TRBJ1-5
d_gene: TRBD1
CDR3aa: CASSAVDRVNQPQHF
CDR3nt: TGTGCCAGCAGTGCCGTCGACAGGGTCAATCAGCCCCAGCATTTT

v_gene: TRBV7-2
abundance: -
j_gene: TRBJ1-1
d_gene: TRBD1
CDR3aa: CASSLDRVRTEAFF
CDR3nt: TGTGCCAGCAGCCTGGACAGGGTGAGAACTGAAGCTTTCTTT

v_gene: TRBV2
abundance: -
j_gene: TRBJ2-7
d_gene: TRBD1
CDR3aa: CASSEMDRGSYEQYF
CDR3nt: TGTGCCAGCAGTGAAATGGACAGGGGTTCCTACGAGCAGTACTTC

v_gene: TRBV27
abundance: few
j_gene: TRBJ2-3
d_gene: TRBD2
CDR3aa: CASSLKWTSGSSTDTQYF
CDR3nt: TGTGCCAGCAGTTTAAAGTGGACTAGCGGATCTAGCACAGATACGCAGTATTTT

v_gene: TRBV4-3
abundance: -
j_gene: TRBJ2-7
d_gene: -
CDR3aa: CASSQYRDYEQYF
CDR3nt: TGCGCCAGCAGCCAATACAGGGACTACGAGCAGTACTTC